These 2 T cell receptor beta chains were sequenced from one sample in a study of blood T cell repertoires in COVID-19. Sequencing was performed with immunoSEQ multiplex PCR; in TCRdb, only in-frame clones are kept and a portion is missing. The sample carries more than 400,000 clones, 80% to 90% recorded once. The sequenced material came from peripheral blood. These receptors originate from a human donor in a cohort sampled during active COVID-19.

The chain joins TRBV3-1 (or the pseudogene TRBV3-2) to TRBJ1-4; perhaps TRBD1 as D (6 bases). Trimming shortened V by 3 bases and J by 8 bases, and 13 bases separated the two germline ends. The CDR3 runs to 14 residues. CDR1 is LGHDT and CDR2 is YNNKEL in the germline V gene (reference sequence). The CDR3 DNA reads TGTGCCAGCAGCCACCGAGGGGGGGGAGAAAAACTGTTTTTT. Translation: CASSHRGGGEKLFF.

In this sample, this clone turned up a few times. The genes are TRBV11-3 and TRBJ2-7, with TRBD2 matching 8 bases. In germline, CDR1 is SGHNT, CDR2 YENEEA. Germline trimming cut 5 bases from V and 0 bases from J; bases unmatched to any gene: 6. The CDR3 runs 15 residues. Here the CDR3 DNA reads TGTGCCAGCAGCCCGGGGGGGATTCACTCCTACGAGCAGTACTTC. Translation gives CASSPGGIHSYEQYF. Full variable domain (remainder filled in from reference TRBV11-3 and TRBJ2-7): EAGVVQSPRYKIIEKKQPVAFWCNPISGHNTLYWYLQNLGQGPELLIRYENEEAVDDSQLPKDRFSAERLKGVDSTLKIQPAELGDSAVYLCASSPGGIHSYEQYFGPGTRLTVT.